This T cell receptor beta chain was sequenced in a study of blood T cells in healthy people across ages. Concerning this clonotype itself: What it binds is unknown.

Findings and limits, study-wide: Naive CD4+ cells and diversity were both higher in long-lived donors than in aged donors.

Next came a second PCR, run for roughly 7 to 12 cycles, which used a sample-barcoded 5' primer along with a J-beta primer mix. TCRdb independently ran MiXCR on the 5' RACE reads; one entry per CDR3 protein. The data contain 800,000 to 950,000 distinct CDR3 sequences, just under 30% of them singletons. The V gene's germline CDR1 is DFQATT and CDR2 SNEGSKA (reference sequence). With 3 bases clipped from V and 8 bases from J, the junction kept 8 bases outside the gene matches. CDR3 length: 14 amino acids. This same sample was also part of a study on T cells of mothers and their children. That report adds: Per 15 ul, 1.5 ug of RNA was used, with all extracted RNA going into cDNA synthesis. Clones that were microchimeric and persistent were not detected among T cells.

J is TRBJ2-1 and V is TRBV20-1; the match to TRBD1 covers 9 bases. The sample taken for sequencing was blood. This receptor was obtained from a middle-aged woman in good health. The CDR3 here is CSARGTGRLYEQFF. The CDR3 bases are TGCAGTGCTAGGGGGACAGGGAGGTTGTATGAGCAGTTCTTC.